These T cell receptor beta chains were read from a single sample in a study of post-analysis software for immune sequencing data. TCRdb ran MiXCR on the PCR reads and lists one entry per CDR3 protein. This table holds 380,000 or so distinct CDR3 sequences, about a third found once. Specimen: blood. These TCRs come from a girl aged 5 to 17 with multiple sclerosis. CDR3s include the opening cysteine and the closing phenylalanine or tryptophan. A D gene is named only where the DNA matches it firmly. Size is stated for part of the rows, as once, few or many counts, or as a class when the clone is expanded.

clone_size	d_call	v_call	j_call	cdr3_aa	cdr3_nt
many	-	TRBV12-3/TRBV12-4	TRBJ1-5	CASSRGGSNQPQHF	TGTGCCAGCAGCCGGGGGGGGTCCAATCAGCCCCAGCATTTT
many	-	TRBV7-2	TRBJ2-7	CASSPLAGRYEQYF	TGTGCCAGCAGCCCGCTCGCGGGGAGATACGAGCAGTACTTC
-	TRBD2	TRBV20-1	TRBJ2-7	CSAQNSGASYEQYF	TGCAGTGCTCAGAATAGCGGGGCCTCCTACGAGCAGTACTTC
few	TRBD2	TRBV3-1	TRBJ2-7	CASSQDLAGGPEQYF	TGTGCCAGCAGCCAAGATCTAGCGGGGGGGCCTGAGCAGTACTTC
-	-	TRBV12-3/TRBV12-4	TRBJ1-1	CASSFLGQSAEAFF	TGTGCCAGCAGTTTTTTGGGGCAGAGCGCTGAAGCTTTCTTT
-	-	TRBV12-3/TRBV12-4	TRBJ1-1	CASARGVMNTEAFF	TGTGCCAGCGCCAGAGGCGTTATGAACACTGAAGCTTTCTTT
-	-	TRBV4-1	TRBJ2-7	CASSHGAVSTYEQYF	TGCGCCAGCAGCCACGGGGCAGTGAGTACCTACGAGCAGTACTTC
-	-	TRBV4-2	TRBJ1-2	CASSQEGGYTF	TGTGCCAGCAGCCAGGAGGGGGGCTACACCTTC
-	-	TRBV12-3/TRBV12-4	TRBJ1-5	CASSLDREVGQPQHF	TGTGCCAGCAGTTTAGACAGGGAAGTTGGACAGCCCCAGCATTTT
-	-	TRBV6-1	TRBJ1-5	CASSRGPLLYSNQPQHF	TGTGCCAGCAGTCGCGGACCCCTATTATATAGCAATCAGCCCCAGCATTTT
few	-	TRBV3-1	TRBJ2-1	CASSQANRQQFF	TGTGCCAGCAGCCAAGCGAACCGCCAGCAGTTCTTC
many	-	TRBV6-5	TRBJ2-7	CASSQGGHEQYF	TGTGCCAGTTCACAGGGTGGCCACGAGCAGTACTTC
-	-	TRBV3-1	TRBJ1-6	CASSRTGGTYNSPLHF	TGTGCCAGCAGCCGGACGGGGGGCACCTATAATTCACCCCTCCACTTT
once	-	TRBV5-4	TRBJ2-3	CASAQGTDTQYF	TGTGCCAGCGCACAGGGCACAGATACGCAGTATTTT
few	TRBD1	TRBV3-1	TRBJ2-7	CASSQVTGAGYEQYF	TGTGCCAGCAGCCAAGTGACAGGGGCGGGCTACGAGCAGTACTTC
-	-	TRBV29-1	TRBJ2-1	CSATRDASYNEQFF	TGCAGCGCAACTCGGGACGCCTCCTACAATGAGCAGTTCTTC
few	-	TRBV6-5	TRBJ1-4	CASSDGGVEKLFF	TGTGCCAGCAGCGACGGAGGGGTCGAAAAACTGTTTTTT
few	-	TRBV7-9	TRBJ2-7	CASSLVPGTYEQYF	TGTGCCAGCAGCTTAGTACCGGGGACCTACGAGCAGTACTTC
-	TRBD1	TRBV2	TRBJ2-1	CASSERGPSSYNEQFF	TGTGCCAGCAGTGAAAGGGGGCCCAGCTCCTACAATGAGCAGTTCTTC
-	TRBD1	TRBV20-1	TRBJ2-1	CSPTGAGQGGGEQFF	TGCAGCCCAACCGGCGCGGGACAGGGGGGTGGTGAGCAGTTCTTC
few	-	TRBV4-1	TRBJ2-1	CASSQEGRVREQFF	TGCGCCAGCAGCCAAGAGGGCAGGGTGCGGGAGCAGTTCTTC
few	-	TRBV6-1	TRBJ2-3	CASSDRYTDTQYF	TGTGCCAGCAGTGACAGGTACACAGATACGCAGTATTTT
-	-	TRBV30	TRBJ2-2	CAYQILHTGELFF	TGTGCCTACCAGATTCTCCACACCGGGGAGCTGTTTTTT
-	-	TRBV12-3/TRBV12-4	TRBJ1-1	CATAKAGDTEAFF	TGTGCCACCGCGAAGGCGGGGGACACTGAAGCTTTCTTT
-	-	TRBV28	TRBJ1-5	CASSLWGFGSNQPQHF	TGTGCCAGCAGTTTATGGGGCTTCGGGAGCAATCAGCCCCAGCATTTT
many	TRBD1	TRBV7-8	TRBJ1-4	CASRPGGTGVEKLFF	TGTGCCAGCAGACCAGGGGGGACAGGGGTGGAAAAACTGTTTTTT
few	-	TRBV29-1	TRBJ2-1	CSGADHEQFF	TGCAGCGGGGCGGATCATGAGCAGTTCTTC
-	-	TRBV5-1	TRBJ2-5	CASSAGQSYGTQYF	TGCGCCAGCAGCGCCGGACAGAGCTACGGGACCCAGTACTTC
-	-	TRBV6-1	TRBJ2-3	CASSETVQASDTQYF	TGTGCCAGCAGTGAAACAGTACAGGCCTCAGATACGCAGTATTTT
-	-	TRBV5-1	TRBJ1-6	CASSSLRAENSPLHF	TGCGCCAGCAGCTCCTTACGGGCCGAAAATTCACCCCTCCACTTT
-	-	TRBV19	TRBJ1-1	CASSIVAGPNTEAFF	TGTGCCAGTAGTATAGTGGCGGGACCGAACACTGAAGCTTTCTTT
-	-	TRBV11-3	TRBJ2-1	CASSPPDGKNEQFF	TGTGCCAGCAGCCCCCCGGACGGTAAGAATGAGCAGTTCTTC
-	TRBD1	TRBV5-1	TRBJ1-2	CASSEPGQGAKGYTF	TGCGCCAGCAGCGAACCGGGACAGGGGGCGAAAGGCTACACCTTC
-	-	TRBV7-8	TRBJ2-7	CASSPPRDEQYF	TGTGCCAGCAGCCCCCCGAGAGATGAGCAGTACTTC
few	TRBD1	TRBV11-1	TRBJ1-5	CASSSRQGGPHQPQHF	TGTGCCAGCAGCTCCCGACAGGGAGGGCCTCATCAGCCCCAGCATTTT
-	TRBD1	TRBV4-1	TRBJ2-4	CASSQPSRDRAQYF	TGCGCCAGCAGCCAACCGTCCCGGGACAGGGCACAGTACTTC